This TCR beta chain emerged from a study of shared clonotypes between healthy human individuals. General observations from the study: Of the naive CD4 clonotypes, around 5.2% were shared across several donors. Naive subsets, compared against memory subsets, generally had larger estimated richness values. Sequencing depth was expected to affect clonotype sharing among donors. Represented diversity, genetic and exposure-history alike, was limited by few donors.

Notes on this clone: Its antigen remains unknown.

Cells designated naive CD8 were CD45RO-negative and were positively selected for CCR7, with terminally differentiated effector memory CD45RA+ cells excluded. The assay was immunoSEQ multiplex PCR, and TCRdb's table has in-frame clones only and misses some. Of more than 550,000 clones in the sample, about 90% were seen once. Sequencing input: naive CD8+ T cells sorted from blood. The source is a man in his thirties or forties in good health.

DNA of the CDR3: TGTGCCAGCAGCCCCCATCGGACTAGCGGGAGAGGGCAAGAGACCCAGTACTTC. This codes for CASSPHRTSGRGQETQYF. The chain carries TRBV28 and TRBJ2-5, with 13 bases identical to TRBD2. The junction had 12 bases not matched to a gene; V was cut back by 6 bases and J by 2 bases. The CDR3 is made up of 18 amino acids. Germline V gives CDR1 MDHEN, CDR2 SYDVKM.